The rows below give T cell receptor beta chains drawn from one sample of a study of control samples from healthy donors and cancer patients. Assay: immunoSEQ multiplex PCR; the TCRdb copy retains only in-frame clones and omits some. The repertoire holds about 150,000 clones, with approximately 94% as singletons. Sample: blood. The receptors originated from a woman in her thirties or forties in good health. Each CDR3 is given with its conserved first and last residue. D genes are given only for firm matches. Only part of the rows carry a size: once, few, many, or a class if the clone is expanded.

TRBD1	.	TRBV7-2	TRBJ1-4	CASSLGGTAEKLFF	TGTGCCAGCAGCTTAGGAGGGACAGCTGAAAAACTGTTTTTT
TRBD2	.	TRBV6-5	TRBJ2-1	CASSYPAGGLHNEQFF	TGTGCCAGCAGTTACCCGGCGGGGGGACTTCACAATGAGCAGTTCTTC
TRBD1	.	TRBV28	TRBJ1-2	CASSFIGQGNGYTF	TGTGCCAGCAGTTTCATCGGACAGGGGAATGGCTACACCTTC
TRBD1	.	TRBV9	TRBJ1-6	CASSVATGGNSPLHF	TGTGCCAGCAGCGTAGCCACAGGGGGAAATTCACCCCTCCACTTT
.	.	TRBV2	TRBJ1-2	CAMADWALYGYTF	TGTGCTATGGCTGATTGGGCGCTCTATGGCTACACCTTC
TRBD1	.	TRBV6-5	TRBJ1-2	CASSYQQGYRYGYTF	TGTGCCAGCAGTTATCAACAGGGGTATAGGTATGGCTACACCTTC
TRBD2	.	TRBV2	TRBJ2-1	CASSPLLAGANNEQFF	TGTGCCAGCAGCCCCTTACTAGCGGGGGCTAACAATGAGCAGTTCTTC
.	.	TRBV6-4	TRBJ1-3	CASSVRGGRAGNTIYF	TGTGCCAGCAGTGTTCGCGGGGGCAGGGCGGGAAACACCATATATTTT
.	.	TRBV30	TRBJ1-1	CAWGVATEAFF	TGTGCCTGGGGTGTAGCCACTGAAGCTTTCTTT
TRBD1	.	TRBV11-2	TRBJ2-5	CASSLRGGGETQYF	TGTGCCAGCAGCTTACGAGGGGGCGGGGAGACCCAGTACTTC
.	.	TRBV9	TRBJ1-2	CASSVILGGGNYGYTF	TGTGCCAGCAGCGTTATTCTCGGGGGCGGTAACTATGGCTACACCTTC
.	.	TRBV4-2	TRBJ2-4	CASSQFLTGEKNIQYF	TGTGCCAGCAGCCAATTCTTGACAGGCGAAAAAAACATTCAGTACTTC
.	once	TRBV4-1	TRBJ2-5	CASSQDPRGSGETQYF	TGCGCCAGCAGCCAAGACCCCCGGGGGTCCGGGGAGACCCAGTACTTC
.	.	TRBV4-1	TRBJ2-5	CASSQDGQGMETQYF	TGCGCCAGCAGCCAAGATGGCCAGGGGATGGAGACCCAGTACTTC
.	.	TRBV20-1	TRBJ1-1	CSASWPWNTEAFF	TGCAGTGCTAGTTGGCCATGGAACACTGAAGCTTTCTTT
.	.	TRBV19	TRBJ1-5	CASSMGGVNQPQHF	TGTGCCAGTAGTATGGGAGGGGTCAATCAGCCCCAGCATTTT
TRBD1	.	TRBV4-2	TRBJ1-3	CASSQEGQGRNTIYF	TGTGCCAGCAGCCAAGAGGGACAGGGGAGAAACACCATATATTTT
.	once	TRBV24-1	TRBJ1-4	CATSPEQDFATNEKLFF	TGTGCCACCAGCCCTGAGCAGGATTTTGCAACTAATGAAAAACTGTTTTTT
.	.	TRBV21-1	TRBJ2-3	CASSKGPYSTDTQYF	TGTGCCAGCAGCAAAGGGCCCTACTCCACAGATACGCAGTATTTT
TRBD2	.	TRBV14	TRBJ2-7	CASSLNHRLAGYEQYF	TGTGCCAGCAGCCTCAACCACCGATTAGCGGGCTACGAGCAGTACTTC
.	.	TRBV29-1	TRBJ2-3	CSVEDRWTRTSTDTQYF	TGCAGCGTTGAAGATCGTTGGACGCGAACTAGCACAGATACGCAGTATTTT
TRBD2	.	TRBV30	TRBJ2-1	CAWSPYSGLVGRGVGYNEQFF	TGTGCCTGGAGTCCCTATTCGGGACTAGTGGGAAGGGGAGTGGGTTACAATGAGCAGTTCTTC
.	.	TRBV30	TRBJ1-5	CAWSGVDQPQHF	TGTGCCTGGAGTGGAGTAGATCAGCCCCAGCATTTT
.	.	TRBV4-3	TRBJ1-1	CASSQDLRGSGEAFF	TGCGCCAGCAGCCAAGATTTACGGGGGTCGGGGGAAGCTTTCTTT
.	.	TRBV4-2	TRBJ2-3	CASSQDPRSDTQYF	TGTGCCAGCAGCCAAGACCCCAGATCGGATACGCAGTATTTT
.	.	TRBV19	TRBJ1-1	CASSKWQGSEINENTEAFF	TGTGCCAGTAGTAAATGGCAGGGAAGCGAGATTAATGAGAACACTGAAGCTTTCTTT
.	.	TRBV11-2	TRBJ2-7	CASSLVTFSYEQYF	TGTGCCAGCAGCTTAGTGACTTTCTCCTACGAGCAGTACTTC
TRBD1	.	TRBV5-4	TRBJ2-7	CASSYLTGTGGSEQYF	TGTGCCAGCAGCTATCTAACCGGGACAGGGGGCTCCGAGCAGTACTTC
.	few	TRBV11-2	TRBJ1-6	CASSSGTTSPPLHF	TGTGCCAGCAGCTCCGGTACAACTTCGCCACCCCTCCACTTT
.	once	TRBV12-5	TRBJ1-2	CASGLVPRGPNYGYTF	TGTGCTAGTGGTTTGGTACCCCGAGGACCAAACTATGGCTACACCTTC
.	.	TRBV29-1	TRBJ1-1	CSVGVGPEAFF	TGCAGCGTGGGGGTAGGACCTGAAGCTTTCTTT
.	.	TRBV12-3/TRBV12-4	TRBJ1-2	CASSPGAGNGYTF	TGTGCCAGCAGTCCGGGGGCGGGGAATGGCTACACCTTC
TRBD2	.	TRBV13	TRBJ2-7	CASRPLGSTLSGRAYEQYF	TGTGCCAGCAGACCGCTAGGGTCTACCCTTAGCGGGAGGGCCTACGAGCAGTACTTC
.	few	TRBV6-5	TRBJ1-1	CASSFQKNTEAFF	TGTGCCAGCAGCTTTCAAAAGAACACTGAAGCTTTCTTT
.	.	TRBV7-9	TRBJ1-1	CASSTGSLGGASLNTEAFF	TGTGCCAGCAGCACCGGGAGCCTGGGAGGGGCTTCACTGAACACTGAAGCTTTCTTT
.	.	TRBV4-2	TRBJ1-2	CASSQDRYGYTF	TGTGCCAGCAGCCAAGATAGGTATGGCTACACCTTC
TRBD1	.	TRBV7-9	TRBJ2-7	CASSLSDRYEQYF	TGTGCCAGCAGTCTCTCGGACAGGTACGAGCAGTACTTC
.	once	TRBV7-2	TRBJ1-6	CASSFGGQYNSPLHF	TGTGCCAGCAGCTTTGGGGGGCAATATAATTCACCCCTCCACTTT
.	.	TRBV12-3/TRBV12-4	TRBJ1-1	CASSLWGEGAFF	TGTGCCAGCAGTTTATGGGGGGAGGGAGCTTTCTTT
TRBD2	.	TRBV4-1	TRBJ2-7	CASSQEHMTSRSYEQYF	TGCGCCAGCAGCCAAGAGCATATGACTAGCAGGTCCTACGAGCAGTACTTC
TRBD1	.	TRBV7-9	TRBJ1-5	CASSLAAGGGQPQHF	TGTGCCAGCAGCTTAGCCGCAGGGGGCGGTCAGCCCCAGCATTTT
.	.	TRBV5-4	TRBJ2-5	CASSLQETQYF	TGTGCCAGCAGCCTACAAGAGACCCAGTACTTC
TRBD1	.	TRBV6-2/TRBV6-3	TRBJ1-1	CASSYLRGGEAFF	TGTGCCAGCAGTTACCTCAGGGGGGGTGAAGCTTTCTTT
TRBD1	.	TRBV12-5	TRBJ1-1	CASGLGDREVGLAFF	TGTGCTAGTGGTTTGGGCGACAGGGAGGTGGGTTTAGCTTTCTTT
.	.	TRBV7-7	TRBJ2-2	CASSHDRRGGPGELFF	TGTGCCAGCAGCCACGACCGGAGGGGGGGCCCCGGGGAGCTGTTTTTT
TRBD1	.	TRBV6-4	TRBJ2-7	CASKEGQVAYEQYF	TGTGCCAGCAAAGAGGGACAGGTGGCCTACGAGCAGTACTTC
TRBD2	.	TRBV10-3	TRBJ2-5	CAISLAGEETQYF	TGTGCCATCAGTCTAGCGGGAGAGGAGACCCAGTACTTC
.	once	TRBV4-1	TRBJ1-1	CASSPPGKNTEAFF	TGCGCCAGCAGCCCCCCCGGGAAGAACACTGAAGCTTTCTTT
.	.	TRBV5-4	TRBJ2-3	CASRHPSTDTQYF	TGTGCCAGCAGACACCCTAGCACAGATACGCAGTATTTT
.	.	TRBV5-5	TRBJ2-1	CASSARRENEQFF	TGTGCCAGCAGCGCCCGACGGGAAAATGAGCAGTTCTTC
.	.	TRBV15	TRBJ2-7	CATSSRNEQYF	TGTGCCACCAGCAGCAGGAACGAGCAGTACTTC
.	.	TRBV7-9	TRBJ1-5	CASSLGTQPQHF	TGTGCCAGCAGCTTAGGTACTCAGCCCCAGCATTTT
.	few	TRBV6-1	TRBJ1-2	CASSEAMRGSYTF	TGTGCCAGCAGTGAAGCAATGAGGGGAAGCTACACCTTC
TRBD1	.	TRBV5-4	TRBJ1-4	CASSSGTGGEKLFF	TGTGCCAGCAGTTCCGGGACAGGGGGGGAAAAACTGTTTTTT
.	.	TRBV6-6	TRBJ2-7	CASGRGSYEQYF	TGTGCCAGCGGGAGAGGCTCCTACGAGCAGTACTTC
.	once	TRBV10-3	TRBJ1-1	CAISESGASAFF	TGTGCCATCAGTGAGTCCGGGGCTTCAGCTTTCTTT
.	.	TRBV20-1	TRBJ2-1	CSASPGNEQFF	TGCAGTGCTAGTCCCGGCAATGAGCAGTTCTTC